The clone carrying this TCR beta chain is a singleton in its sample. The antigen is not known. Other nucleotide sequences from this sample produce the same CDR3. The CDR3 has 15 residues. V was cut by 0 bases and J by 3 bases, with 9 bases left in between. CDR1 is MNHEY, CDR2 SVGAGI, per germline. This entry is derived from a study of beta chain features in type 1 diabetes. Every isolated RNA sample was fully reverse transcribed, so sequencing captured expressed TCRB transcripts. Using immunoSEQ multiplex PCR, the repertoire was profiled, and TCRdb retains in-frame clones only, with some absent. The sample includes under 300,000 clones, 7% to 9% of them seen just once. Study-wide findings and caveats: Type 1 diabetes patients had fewer VDJ junction insertions and more deletions.

The sequencing input was central memory CD4+ T cells from blood. This chain links TRBV6-5 with TRBJ1-5; D gene uncertain. The sequence was collected from a young woman in good health. The CDR3 here is CASSYSSGDNQPQHF. As DNA, the CDR3 is TGTGCCAGCAGTTACTCGAGTGGGGACAATCAGCCCCAGCATTTT.